This T cell receptor (beta chain) derives from a study of cytomegalovirus exposure and HLA in healthy donors. About the research overall: The 90 to 150 validation repertoires used a platform that matched the one used for the 550 to 800 first-cohort repertoires, as a later analysis reported.

CDR3 length: 15 residues. The germline gives CDR1 SGHRS, CDR2 YFSETQ. Germline trimming cut 4 bases from V and 2 bases from J; bases unmatched to any gene: 6. TCRdb's table, derived via immunoSEQ multiplex PCR, lists solely in-frame clones and lacks some. The sample shows 250,000 to 350,000 clones, approximately 88% of them seen only once. This clonotype originated in a woman aged 18-29 years in good health and CMV-seronegative. V gene TRBV5-1 combines with J gene TRBJ1-5; 7 bases line up with TRBD1. The sample consisted of PBMCs. CDR3 sequence reads: CASSLTGLGNQPQHF. For the CDR3, the DNA is TGCGCCAGCAGCCTGACAGGGCTAGGCAATCAGCCCCAGCATTTT.